The following is a TCR beta chain sequence with its context. Its antigen is not known. Trimming cost V 4 bases and J 1 base; bases outside gene matches: 8. This CDR3 has 16 residues. Germline V gives CDR1 SGDLS, CDR2 YYNGEE. This entry belongs to a study of cytomegalovirus exposure and HLA in healthy donors. This table comes from immunoSEQ multiplex PCR, and its TCRdb copy is limited to in-frame clones, with some not included. The sample holds about 170,000 clones, 86% seen once. General observations from the study: The authors listed roughly 150 TCR beta chains as cytomegalovirus-associated. According to a later analysis, TCR clusters from the first cohort tended to co-occur in the roughly 110 validation repertoires. A few CMV-associated chains were confirmed in vitro to be specific for CMV antigens. Rarity held for most TCR sequences, but there were some public TCRs that occurred in many donors.

Sample: PBMCs. This sequence joins TRBV9 and TRBJ2-3, with TRBD2 identical over 8 bases. This TCR derives from a man between 18 and 35 years old in good health and CMV-seropositive. DNA for the CDR3: TGTGCCAGCAGCACGGTCGGGGGGGCCGGCACAGATACGCAGTATTTT. This encodes CASSTVGGAGTDTQYF.